Following are 29 T cell receptor beta chains from one sample sequenced in a study of T-cell reconstitution after alpha-beta-depleted transplantation in children. Preparation of the TCRbeta library was carried out with unique molecular identifiers. TCRdb called the PCR reads again in MiXCR, with one record for every CDR3 protein. The table shows just under 350,000 distinct CDR3 sequences, with 15% to 20% occurring only once. Material: PBMCs, mostly from graft donor cells, obtained 360 days after TCRalphabeta/CD19-depleted stem cell transplant. The receptors shown here come from a male patient between 2 and 10 years old who had a stem cell transplant for acute lymphoblastic leukemia, so the T cells may come from the graft donor.

This clonotype was picked up many times. The V and J genes are TRBV4-3 and TRBJ1-1; 7 nucleotides line up with TRBD1. In germline, CDR1 is LGHNA, CDR2 YSLEER. The CDR3 consists of 17 residues. V was clipped by 2 bases and J by 3 bases; unmatched bases: 12. The DNA of the CDR3 is TGCGCCAGCAGCCAACGACATAAGGGGGCGTGGGACACTGAAGCTTTCTTT. It encodes CASSQRHKGAWDTEAFF.

This clonotype was seen repeatedly, ten times or more. J is TRBJ2-7 and V is TRBV2, with a weak D call TRBD2 (5 bases). The CDR3 is 14 residues long. Germline CDR1 and CDR2: SNHLY and FYNNEI. The ends were cut back, 2 bases at V and 1 base at J, with 9 bases in the middle. CDR3 loop: CASSETDSSYEQYF. DNA for the CDR3: TGTGCCAGCAGTGAAACGGACTCATCCTACGAGCAGTACTTC.

The chain employs TRBV20-1 and TRBJ2-5; 7 bases map to TRBD1. J gave up 6 bases and V 5 bases, and 9 bases lay outside the gene matches. CDR1 DFQATT and CDR2 SNEGSKA come from the germline V gene (reference sequence). The CDR3 runs to 13 residues. CDR3 loop: CSAGKQGKKTQYF. The CDR3 DNA follows: TGCAGTGCTGGAAAACAGGGGAAAAAGACCCAGTACTTC.

This clonotype came up a few times. This chain connects TRBV10-2 to TRBJ2-4, with a tentative D call TRBD2 (6 bases). Germline V gene data show CDR1 as WSHSY and CDR2 as SAAADI. CDR3 size: 15 residues. Trimming removed 6 bases from V and 0 bases from J, with 12 bases in between. The CDR3 sequence is CASRARGLAKNIQYF. CDR3 bases: TGCGCCAGCAGGGCGAGGGGACTAGCCAAAAACATTCAGTACTTC.

V and J are TRBV28 and TRBJ2-3; TRBD1 aligns across 9 bases. CDR1 and CDR2 (germline): MDHEN, SYDVKM. V shed 3 bases and J 3 bases; nucleotides not matched to a gene: 13. The CDR3 length is 18 residues. The CDR3 here is CASSLWDRVLMGTDTQYF. In DNA, the CDR3 is TGTGCCAGCAGTTTGTGGGACAGGGTATTGATGGGTACAGATACGCAGTATTTT.

The sample holds a few counts of this clonotype. The chain employs TRBV7-4 and TRBJ2-1, with a tentative D call TRBD1 (5 bases). Germline V lookup: CDR1 SGHVT, CDR2 SQSDAQ. The CDR3 loop spans 15 amino acids. V lost 6 bases and J 9 bases, leaving 21 bases between the germline ends. Written as DNA, the CDR3 is TGTGCCAGCAGTTATCAAACATGGGGCTTTGGTGAGCAGTTCTTC. Translated: CASSYQTWGFGEQFF.

The chain has TRBV19 and TRBJ2-1; D is undetermined. This CDR3 spans 16 amino acids. CDR1 and CDR2 (germline): LNHDA, SQIVND (reference sequence). The ends were cut back, 2 bases at V and 0 bases at J, with 11 bases in the middle. The DNA for the CDR3 is TGTGCCAGTAGTATAAGCCTGCTGAGCTCCTACAATGAGCAGTTCTTC. It yields the protein CASSISLLSSYNEQFF.

The sample holds a few counts of this clonotype. The chain employs TRBV9 and TRBJ1-3, with 8 bases lining up with TRBD1. The CDR3 extends over 16 amino acids. Germline values: CDR1 SGDLS, CDR2 YYNGEE. J gave up 1 base and V 3 bases, and 6 bases lay outside the gene matches. CDR3 DNA: TGTGCCAGCAGCGCGGACAGGGCATTTTCTGGAAACACCATATATTTT. It encodes CASSADRAFSGNTIYF.

This clonotype was observed a handful of times. This chain uses TRBV20-1 with TRBJ1-1; TRBD1 is a possible D gene (6 bases). The CDR3 is made up of 14 amino acids. V lost 0 bases to trimming and J lost 8 bases, with 16 bases between them. Germline V CDR1 and CDR2: DFQATT, SNEGSKA (reference sequence). The CDR3 spells CSARDSWGPYEAFF. CDR3 bases: TGCAGTGCTAGAGATTCCTGGGGGCCTTACGAAGCTTTCTTT.

The V and J genes are TRBV2 and TRBJ2-1, with 7 positions matching TRBD2. The CDR3 consists of 15 residues. The V segment lost 6 bases and the J segment 2 bases; nucleotides outside the gene matches: 7. CDR1 is SNHLY and CDR2 is FYNNEI in the germline V gene. The CDR3 loop reads CASRGSGDTYNEQFF. DNA of the CDR3: TGTGCCAGCAGGGGCAGCGGGGATACCTACAATGAGCAGTTCTTC.

The chain carries TRBV4-2 and TRBJ2-3, with TRBD2 identical over 14 bases. Trimming cost V 4 bases and J 6 bases; bases outside gene matches: 3. The CDR3 covers 15 residues. Germline CDR1 is LGHNA and CDR2 is YNFKEQ. The CDR3 here is CASSPRTSGRDTQYF. DNA of the CDR3: TGTGCCAGCAGCCCCCGGACTAGCGGGAGGGATACGCAGTATTTT.

This clonotype was found many times. V usage is TRBV4-2 and J usage is TRBJ1-3; tentative D call: TRBD1 (6 bases). V shed 4 bases and J shed 10 bases, with 11 bases lying between them. Germline V gene data show CDR1 as LGHNA and CDR2 as YNFKEQ. The CDR3 contains 12 residues. This CDR3 reads CASSRGRSTIYF. The DNA for the CDR3 is TGTGCCAGCAGCCGGGGGCGGTCAACCATATATTTT.

This clonotype showed up many times. The rearrangement joins TRBV12-3 or TRBV12-4 to TRBJ2-1; D is unclear. This CDR3 has 15 residues. V gave up 1 base and J gave up 0 bases, with 7 bases separating them. CDR3 in DNA: TGTGCCAGCAGTTTAGGGGATAGCTCCTACAATGAGCAGTTCTTC. Translated: CASSLGDSSYNEQFF.

This clonotype was counted between two and nine times. The chain uses TRBV20-1 and TRBJ1-1; TRBD1 might be the D (5 bases). The CDR3 is 12 amino acids. Between the trimmed V and J ends, which lost 2 bases and 5 bases, there was a span of 9 bases. Germline V gene data show CDR1 as DFQATT and CDR2 as SNEGSKA (reference sequence). CDR3 region: CSARPPGTEAFF. In DNA, the CDR3 is TGCAGTGCTAGACCCCCAGGGACTGAAGCTTTCTTT.

V gene TRBV10-3 combines with J gene TRBJ2-7; D not certain. Germline V gene lookup returns CDR1 ENHRY and CDR2 SYGVKD. Trimming removed 2 bases from V and 1 base from J, with 12 bases in between. The CDR3 length is 15 residues. CDR3 DNA sequence: TGTGCCATCAGTGAGGGGCCAGCTTGGTCCTACGAGCAGTACTTC. This translates into CAISEGPAWSYEQYF.

The sample holds a few counts of this clonotype. The gene calls are TRBV2 and TRBJ2-2; D not resolved. The germline V gene has CDR1 SNHLY and CDR2 FYNNEI. The length of the CDR3 is 14 residues. Trimming took off 6 bases at V and 3 bases at J, with 11 bases between the two ends. The CDR3 sequence: CASRNVGHTGELFF. As DNA, the CDR3 is TGTGCCAGCAGGAATGTAGGACACACCGGGGAGCTGTTTTTT.

This clonotype was observed a few times. The chain employs TRBV5-1 and TRBJ2-2, with a weak D call TRBD1 (6 bases). The CDR3 has 15 amino acids. V was shortened by 0 bases and J by 6 bases, with 12 bases between the two germline ends. The V gene's germline CDR1 is SGHRS and CDR2 YFSETQ. The CDR3 DNA is TGCGCCAGCAGCTTGGACAGGGCCGGGCCCGGGGAGCTGTTTTTT. Translated, it gives CASSLDRAGPGELFF.

This clonotype has a handful of counts. The chain links TRBV7-2 to TRBJ2-5; a weak D match, TRBD2 (6 bases). V lost 7 bases, J lost 5 bases, and 17 bases lay in between. The CDR3 has 14 residues. Germline CDR1 and CDR2: SGHTA and FQGNSA. The CDR3 spells CASNRGVKKETQYF. CDR3 in DNA: TGTGCCAGCAACCGCGGGGTCAAGAAGGAGACCCAGTACTTC.

This clonotype appeared a few times. The chain recombines TRBV5-1 with TRBJ1-5; no firm D call. Germline-derived CDR1 and CDR2 are SGHRS and YFSETQ. The ends were cut back, 4 bases at V and 2 bases at J, with 13 bases in the middle. There are 15 residues in the CDR3. The CDR3 sequence is CASSLSGGGNQPQHF. DNA for the CDR3: TGCGCCAGCAGCCTGTCGGGTGGGGGCAATCAGCCCCAGCATTTT.

This sequence joins TRBV5-1 and TRBJ2-7, with 9 bases lining up with TRBD1. There are 16 residues in the CDR3. Trimming cost V 0 bases and J 3 bases; bases outside gene matches: 7. Germline V gene data show CDR1 as SGHRS and CDR2 as YFSETQ. CDR3 DNA sequence: TGCGCCAGCAGCTTGGGACCGGGACAGGGCGACTACGAGCAGTACTTC. Its protein product is CASSLGPGQGDYEQYF.

This clonotype was seen repeatedly, ten times or more. The chain employs TRBV5-1 and TRBJ2-3; 11 nucleotides agree with TRBD1. Per germline, CDR1 SGHRS and CDR2 YFSETQ. This CDR3 comprises 15 residues. The trim removed 6 bases at V and 5 bases at J, leaving 8 bases unmatched. The CDR3 loop reads CASNKRGQGEDTQYF. CDR3 DNA: TGCGCCAGCAACAAAAGGGGACAGGGGGAAGATACGCAGTATTTT.

V is TRBV4-2 and J is TRBJ2-3; TRBD2 is a possible D gene (5 bases). The germline gives CDR1 LGHNA, CDR2 YNFKEQ. This CDR3 comprises 15 residues. V was pared by 4 bases and J by 2 bases, with 13 bases between. The CDR3 DNA follows: TGTGCCAGCAGCCCCGGACTCGGCTTCACAGATACGCAGTATTTT. Protein product: CASSPGLGFTDTQYF.

CDR3 protein: CASSLAGLAGSHTGELFF. The CDR3 DNA follows: TGCGCCAGCAGCTTGGCGGGACTAGCGGGATCCCACACCGGGGAGCTGTTTTTT. V is TRBV5-1 and J is TRBJ2-2; 13 nucleotides agree with TRBD2. Losses at the gene ends were 0 bases for V and 3 bases for J; bases not matched to a gene: 5. This CDR3 is 18 amino acids long. CDR1 is SGHRS and CDR2 is YFSETQ in the germline V gene.

V and J are TRBV30 and TRBJ2-4; no reliable D call. The V and J ends lost 2 bases and 1 base respectively, with 9 bases between them. Germline V lookup: CDR1 GTSNPN, CDR2 SVGIG (reference sequence). The CDR3 loop spans 14 amino acids. This CDR3 reads CAWSSSVAKNIQYF. In nucleotides, the CDR3 is TGTGCCTGGAGTAGTTCAGTGGCCAAAAACATTCAGTACTTC.

Comment on this clonotype: One base away lies a much larger clone, so this may be a sequencing read error. The CDR3 end shows no conserved phenylalanine or tryptophan, and so a read error is likely. V is TRBV7-9 and J is TRBJ2-1; TRBD2 matches 7 bases. Germline trimming cut 3 bases from V and 12 bases from J; bases unmatched to any gene: 11. The germline CDR1 and CDR2 sequences are SEHNR and FQNEAQ (reference sequence). The CDR3 loop spans 14 amino acids. CDR3 protein: CASSFHGGRLGQFY. The CDR3, as DNA: TGTGCCAGCAGCTTCCACGGCGGGAGATTAGGGCAGTTCTAC.

This chain links TRBV7-4 with TRBJ1-5; D uncertain. Trimming pared 11 bases from V and 5 bases from J, leaving 28 bases between. Per germline, CDR1 SGHVT and CDR2 SQSDAQ. CDR3 length: 17 residues. CDR3 amino acids: CASCQDSCPLRDQPQHF. DNA of the CDR3: TGTGCCTCCTGCCAAGATTCCTGTCCCCTAAGGGATCAGCCCCAGCATTTT. Variable domain in full (rest from reference TRBV7-4 and TRBJ1-5): GAGVSQSPRYKVAKRGRDVALRCDSISGHVTLYWYRQTLGQGSEVLTYSQSDAQRDKSGRPSGRFSAERPERSVSTLKIQRTEQGDSAVYLCASCQDSCPLRDQPQHFGDGTRLSIL.

In this sample, this clonotype turned up once. The chain carries TRBV19 and TRBJ2-2; D is undetermined. V lost 3 bases to trimming and J lost 4 bases, with 9 bases between them. Germline assignment: CDR1 LNHDA and CDR2 SQIVND (reference sequence). This CDR3 contains 14 residues. CDR3 in DNA: TGTGCCAGTAGTATTCCTGGGCTCACCGGGGAGCTGTTTTTT. It specifies CASSIPGLTGELFF.

This clonotype was counted a few times. The DNA of the CDR3 is TGTGCCAGCAGCACCACCTCGGGACAGGGATCGGCCGCGGTCACTGAAGCTTTCTTT. It specifies CASSTTSGQGSAAVTEAFF. The chain recombines TRBV4-2 with TRBJ1-1; 9 positions match TRBD1. Trimming took 5 bases from V and 4 from J; bases not matched to a gene: 20. Germline CDR1 LGHNA, CDR2 YNFKEQ. The CDR3 length is 19 residues.

This clonotype was detected only a few times. This sequence joins TRBV5-6 and TRBJ2-7; 7 bases are a match to TRBD1. The germline gives CDR1 SGHDT, CDR2 YYEEEE. The CDR3 spans 14 residues. V lost 4 bases to trimming and J lost 4 bases; unmatched junction nucleotides: 8. The CDR3, as DNA: TGTGCCAGCAGCGTTCCGGGACAGACTTACGAGCAGTACTTC. This encodes CASSVPGQTYEQYF.